These 16 T cell receptor beta chains share one sample of origin, sequenced in a study of T-cell memory formation after mild COVID-19. TCRdb reprocessed the 5' RACE reads via MiXCR and lists one record per CDR3 protein. The sample lists hundreds of thousands of distinct CDR3 sequences, around 27% occurring once. The sample was PBMCs or a T cell subset sorted from them (not recorded which). The receptors come from an adult woman who had mild COVID-19 (a few samples of this study predate the infection). Cell type and time point are not known.

The rearrangement links TRBV10-3 to TRBJ2-1; TRBD2 matches 8 bases. The germline V gene has CDR1 ENHRY and CDR2 SYGVKD. There are 16 residues in the CDR3. Trimming at V came to 3 bases and at J to 4 bases, leaving 8 bases not matched to a gene. The CDR3 sequence is CAISDRVAGNYNEQFF. The CDR3 DNA follows: TGTGCCATCAGTGATCGGGTAGCGGGGAATTACAATGAGCAGTTCTTC.

The CDR3: CASSHAPRPGTGLFREQYF. The DNA of the CDR3 is TGTGCCAGCAGCCACGCTCCCCGCCCCGGGACAGGTCTGTTCCGCGAGCAGTACTTC. This sequence joins TRBV3-1 and TRBJ2-7, with 8 bases aligning to TRBD1. This CDR3 comprises 19 residues. Germline V gene lookup returns CDR1 LGHDT and CDR2 YNNKEL (reference sequence). With 3 bases clipped from V and 6 bases from J, the junction kept 22 bases outside the gene matches.

This clonotype was observed a few times. One end of the junction does not line up with germline, which may come from a read error. J is TRBJ2-2 and V is TRBV7-7; D gene unclear. The CDR3 sequence is 14 residues long. Germline lookup yields CDR1 SSHAT and CDR2 FNYEAQ (reference sequence). The CDR3 sequence: CASSLATNTGELFF. CDR3 sequence (DNA): TGTGCTAGCAGCTTAGCTACGAACACCGGGGAGCTGTTTTTT.

The table lists this clonotype with a few counts. This chain links TRBV5-8 with TRBJ1-5; tentatively, D is TRBD1 (5 bases). Between the trimmed V and J ends, which lost 0 bases and 10 bases, there was a span of 17 bases. This CDR3 spans 15 amino acids. Germline CDR1 is SGHTS and CDR2 is YDEGEE. CDR3 sequence reads: CASSLAGNRRSPQHF. CDR3 DNA sequence: TGTGCCAGCAGCTTGGCTGGCAACAGGCGGTCACCCCAGCATTTT.

This chain joins TRBV11-2 and TRBJ2-5; 8 bases fit TRBD1. CDR3 size: 14 residues. The V gene's germline CDR1 is SGHAT and CDR2 FQNNGV. The trim removed 8 bases at V and 4 bases at J, leaving 9 bases unmatched. The CDR3 loop reads CASVGYRGVETQYF. The CDR3 nucleotides read TGTGCCAGCGTAGGATACAGGGGGGTAGAGACCCAGTACTTC.

The chain uses TRBV2 and TRBJ1-2; weak D call: TRBD1 (5 bases). V lost 6 bases and J lost 7, with 15 bases in between. CDR3 length equals 13 residues. The germline CDR1 and CDR2 sequences are SNHLY and FYNNEI. The CDR3 region is CASSPTEQAGYTF. CDR3 bases: TGTGCCAGCAGCCCGACAGAACAGGCTGGCTACACCTTC.

The chain carries TRBV5-1 and TRBJ2-2, with D perhaps matching TRBD2 (5 bases). The V and J ends lost 3 bases and 1 base respectively, with 7 bases between them. CDR3 length: 14 amino acids. Germline CDR1 is SGHRS and CDR2 is YFSETQ. This CDR3 reads CASSSEENTGELFF. CDR3 DNA: TGCGCCAGCAGCTCGGAGGAGAACACCGGGGAGCTGTTTTTT.

The chain combines TRBV10-2 with TRBJ2-1, with TRBD2 matching 7 bases. Per the germline V gene, CDR1 is WSHSY and CDR2 is SAAADI. CDR3 length: 14 residues. J lost 5 bases, V lost 4 bases, and 5 bases had no gene match. The CDR3 spells CASSVGGGNNEQFF. DNA of the CDR3: TGCGCCAGCAGTGTGGGCGGGGGAAACAATGAGCAGTTCTTC.

The V and J genes are TRBV7-9 and TRBJ1-1; possibly TRBD1 for D (6 bases). The V and J ends lost 10 bases and 5 bases respectively, with 17 bases between them. Germline CDR1 is SEHNR and CDR2 is FQNEAQ (reference sequence). This CDR3 has 13 amino acids. The CDR3 bases are TGTGCCACAAGGGGGGGGCATGGAACTGAAGCTTTCTTT. This translates into CATRGGHGTEAFF. Full variable domain (outside the CDR3, taken from reference TRBV7-9 and TRBJ1-1): DTGVSQNPRHKITKRGQNVTFRCDPISEHNRLYWYRQTLGQGPEFLTYFQNEAQLEKSRLLSDRFSAERPKGSFSTLEIQRTEQGDSAMYLCATRGGHGTEAFFGQGTRLTVV.

The chain recombines TRBV27 with TRBJ1-4; D remains ambiguous. In germline, CDR1 is MNHEY, CDR2 SMNVEV (reference sequence). Trimming cost V 6 bases and J 7 bases, with 12 bases left between them. The CDR3 is made up of 13 amino acids. CDR3 coding DNA: TGTGCCAGCAGCCCCCGTCAGGTTGAAAAACTGTTTTTT. Its protein product is CASSPRQVEKLFF. The full variable domain, its missing parts supplied by reference TRBV27 and TRBJ1-4, is EAQVTQNPRYLITVTGKKLTVTCSQNMNHEYMSWYRQDPGLGLRQIYYSMNVEVTDKGDVPEGYKVSRKEKRNFPLILESPSPNQTSLYFCASSPRQVEKLFFGSGTQLSVL.

The rearrangement links TRBV7-9 to TRBJ2-5; TRBD2 might be the D (5 bases). Trimming removed 4 bases from V and 1 base from J, with 10 bases in between. The length of the CDR3 is 14 residues. From germline, CDR1 is SEHNR and CDR2 FQNEAQ (reference sequence). CDR3 nucleotides: TGTGCCAGCAGCTATGGTGGACTCCAAGAGACCCAGTACTTC. Protein sequence: CASSYGGLQETQYF.

This clonotype turned up a few times. The rearrangement joins TRBV29-1 to TRBJ1-1; tentatively, D is TRBD1 (6 bases). Germline CDR1 reads SQVTM; CDR2 reads ANQGSEA. The CDR3 runs 14 residues. Trimming removed 3 bases from V and 4 bases from J, with 15 bases in between. CDR3 sequence (DNA): TGCAGCGTTGAGTCCCCAGGGGTAGGCACTGAAGCTTTCTTT. Translating gives CSVESPGVGTEAFF.

The gene calls are TRBV6-1 and TRBJ2-3, with TRBD2 matching 11 bases. This CDR3 region has 16 residues. Germline CDR1 reads MNHNS; CDR2 reads SASEGT. Unmatched junction bases numbered 5, after V lost 2 bases and J lost 4 bases. For the CDR3, the DNA is TGTGCCAGCAGTGAAATTAGCGGGGGGGCCCCAGATACGCAGTATTTT. Residues: CASSEISGGAPDTQYF.

This clonotype occurred a few times. The V gene is TRBV7-2, the J gene TRBJ2-3; D is ambiguous. CDR1 and CDR2 (germline): SGHTA, FQGNSA. V shed 0 bases and J shed 1 base, with 8 bases lying between them. This CDR3 is built from 15 residues. The CDR3 coding sequence is TGTGCCAGCAGCTTAGCGGGAATGGGCACAGATACGCAGTATTTT. Amino acids: CASSLAGMGTDTQYF.

The rearrangement links TRBV5-5 to TRBJ1-5, with TRBD1 matching over 10 bases. V lost 4 bases to trimming and J lost 7 bases; unmatched junction nucleotides: 2. There are 13 residues in the CDR3. Germline V gene data show CDR1 as SGHKS and CDR2 as YYEKEE (reference sequence). CDR3 DNA sequence: TGTGCCAGCAGCGGACAGGGGGAACAGCCCCAGCATTTT. As protein: CASSGQGEQPQHF.

This clonotype came up many times. The chain links TRBV15 to TRBJ2-1; 9 bases line up with TRBD2. The CDR3 has 16 residues. Per the germline V gene, CDR1 is LNHNV and CDR2 is YYDKDF (reference sequence). V shed 0 bases, J shed 7 bases, and the junction held 7 bases outside the gene matches. In DNA, the CDR3 is TGTGCCACCAGCAGAGAGCGGGAGGGCCTCCATAATGAGCAGTTCTTC. Translated, it gives CATSREREGLHNEQFF.